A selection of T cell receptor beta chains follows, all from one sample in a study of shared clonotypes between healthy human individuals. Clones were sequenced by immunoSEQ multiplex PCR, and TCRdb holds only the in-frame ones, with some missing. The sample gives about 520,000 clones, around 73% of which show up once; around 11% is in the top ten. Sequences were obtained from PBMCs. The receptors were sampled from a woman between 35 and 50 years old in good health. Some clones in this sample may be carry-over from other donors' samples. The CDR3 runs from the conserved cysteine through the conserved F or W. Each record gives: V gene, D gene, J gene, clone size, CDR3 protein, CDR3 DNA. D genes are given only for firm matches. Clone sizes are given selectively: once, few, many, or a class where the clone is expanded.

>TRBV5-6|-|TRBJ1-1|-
CASSGSGRGDTEAFF
TGTGCCAGCAGCGGCTCAGGGAGAGGTGACACTGAAGCTTTCTTT
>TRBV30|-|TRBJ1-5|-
CAWDTGKGQPQHF
TGTGCCTGGGATACAGGGAAAGGGCAGCCCCAGCATTTT
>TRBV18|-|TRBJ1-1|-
CASSPPQGLRDTEAFF
TGTGCCAGCTCACCCCCTCAAGGGCTTCGAGACACTGAAGCTTTCTTT
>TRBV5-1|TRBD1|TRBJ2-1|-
CASSKGQGGYNEQFF
TGCGCCAGCAGCAAAGGACAGGGGGGCTACAATGAGCAGTTCTTC
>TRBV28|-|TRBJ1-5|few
CASSSRRPQHF
TGTGCCAGCAGTTCCCGTCGGCCCCAGCATTTT
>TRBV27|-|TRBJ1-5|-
CASSPHRGMADQPQHF
TGTGCCAGCAGTCCCCATCGGGGGATGGCAGATCAGCCCCAGCATTTT
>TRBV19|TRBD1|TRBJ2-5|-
CASSSFPGQGRETQYF
TGTGCCAGTAGCTCTTTCCCGGGACAGGGAAGAGAGACCCAGTACTTC
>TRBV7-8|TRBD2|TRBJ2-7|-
CASSWGLAGVTEQYF
TGTGCCAGCAGCTGGGGACTAGCGGGAGTGACCGAGCAGTACTTC
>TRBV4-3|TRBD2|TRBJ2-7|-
CASSQDLAGAYEQYF
TGCGCCAGCAGCCAAGATTTAGCGGGAGCCTACGAGCAGTACTTC
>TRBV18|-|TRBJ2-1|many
CASSQSGFDNEQFF
TGTGCCAGCTCACAGAGCGGGTTTGACAATGAGCAGTTCTTC
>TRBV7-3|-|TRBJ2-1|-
CASSPSSSPYNEQFF
TGTGCCAGCAGCCCCTCGAGTAGTCCCTACAATGAGCAGTTCTTC
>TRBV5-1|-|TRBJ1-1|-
CASSPLNRVGTEAFF
TGCGCCAGCAGTCCCTTAAACAGGGTCGGCACTGAAGCTTTCTTT
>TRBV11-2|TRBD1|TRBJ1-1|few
CASSSGTGNTEAFF
TGTGCCAGCAGCTCAGGGACAGGAAACACTGAAGCTTTCTTT
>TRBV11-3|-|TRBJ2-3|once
CASSLGFGKDTQYF
TGTGCCAGCAGCTTGGGTTTCGGGAAAGATACGCAGTATTTT
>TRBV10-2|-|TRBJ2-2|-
CASSAGNTGELFF
TGCGCCAGCAGTGCGGGGAACACCGGGGAGCTGTTTTTT
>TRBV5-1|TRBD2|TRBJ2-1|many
CASSLVATSDEQFF
TGCGCCAGCAGCTTGGTTGCGACTAGCGATGAGCAGTTCTTC
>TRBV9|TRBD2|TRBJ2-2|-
CASSVGTSGNTGELFF
TGTGCCAGCAGCGTAGGGACTAGCGGGAACACCGGGGAGCTGTTTTTT
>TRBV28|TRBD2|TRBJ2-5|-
CASTGGTSGAMETQYF
TGTGCCAGCACTGGCGGGACTAGCGGGGCCATGGAGACCCAGTACTTC
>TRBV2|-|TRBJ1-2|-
CASSDDTSYGYTF
TGTGCCAGCAGTGACGACACCTCCTATGGCTACACCTTC
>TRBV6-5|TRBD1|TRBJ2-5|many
CASRETVGQQETQYF
TGTGCCAGCAGAGAGACCGTGGGACAGCAAGAGACCCAGTACTTC
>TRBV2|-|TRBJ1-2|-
CASSEARGYTF
TGTGCCAGCAGTGAAGCGAGGGGCTACACCTTC
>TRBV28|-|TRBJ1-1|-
CASSPPTDGTEAFF
TGTGCCAGCAGTCCTCCCACCGATGGAACTGAAGCTTTCTTT
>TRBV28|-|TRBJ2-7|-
CASSPPGTVGYEQYF
TGTGCCAGCAGTCCCCCCGGGACGGTGGGATACGAGCAGTACTTC
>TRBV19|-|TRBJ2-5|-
CASSMRQLQETQYF
TGTGCCAGTAGTATGCGCCAGCTCCAAGAGACCCAGTACTTC
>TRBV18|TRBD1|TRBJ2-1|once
CASSLAGGEQFF
TGTGCCAGCTCACTAGCAGGGGGTGAGCAGTTCTTC
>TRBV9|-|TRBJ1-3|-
CASSGRQSVGDTIYF
TGTGCCAGCAGCGGTCGGCAGTCCGTGGGGGACACCATATATTTT
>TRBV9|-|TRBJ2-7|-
CASSVAAGPAYEQYF
TGTGCCAGCAGCGTAGCGGCAGGGCCCGCCTACGAGCAGTACTTC
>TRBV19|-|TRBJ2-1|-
CASSTRGLEQFF
TGTGCCAGTAGCACTAGAGGGCTTGAGCAGTTCTTC
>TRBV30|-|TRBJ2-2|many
CAQRWLNTGELFF
TGTGCCCAGAGGTGGCTTAACACCGGGGAGCTGTTTTTT
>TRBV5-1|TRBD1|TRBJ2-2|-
CASSSSGTGDDTGELFF
TGCGCCAGCAGCTCCTCCGGGACAGGGGACGACACCGGGGAGCTGTTTTTT
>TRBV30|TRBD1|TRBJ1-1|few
CAWNAGGPSEAFF
TGTGCCTGGAACGCAGGGGGTCCCTCTGAAGCTTTCTTT
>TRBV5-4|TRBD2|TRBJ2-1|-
CASSFNVPSGYYNEQFF
TGTGCCAGCAGCTTTAACGTACCTAGCGGTTATTACAATGAGCAGTTCTTC
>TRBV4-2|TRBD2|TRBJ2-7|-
CASSQGPLAGDYEQYF
TGTGCCAGCAGCCAAGGCCCCCTCGCGGGAGACTACGAGCAGTACTTC
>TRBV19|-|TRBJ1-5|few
CASSINSQAGQPQHF
TGTGCCAGTAGTATTAACAGCCAGGCGGGGCAGCCCCAGCATTTT
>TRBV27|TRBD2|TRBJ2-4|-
CASSPGTSGTLAKNIQYF
TGTGCCAGCAGTCCAGGGACTAGCGGGACTTTAGCCAAAAACATTCAGTACTTC
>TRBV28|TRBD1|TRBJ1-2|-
CASSQDRVLYGYTF
TGTGCCAGCAGTCAGGACAGGGTGCTCTATGGCTACACCTTC
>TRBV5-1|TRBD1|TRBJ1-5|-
CASSLGSGGGQPQHF
TGCGCCAGCAGCTTGGGGTCAGGGGGAGGTCAGCCCCAGCATTTT
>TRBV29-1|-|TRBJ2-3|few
CSVELPFSTDTQYF
TGCAGCGTTGAACTCCCGTTTAGCACAGATACGCAGTATTTT
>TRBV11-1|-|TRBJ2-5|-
CASSQSGGETQYF
TGTGCCAGCAGCCAATCGGGGGGCGAGACCCAGTACTTC
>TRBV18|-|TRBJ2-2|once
CASSPGGDANTGELFF
TGTGCCAGCTCGCCCGGTGGTGACGCGAACACCGGGGAGCTGTTTTTT
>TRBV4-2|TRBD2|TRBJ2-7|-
CASSSRQGGLAERWDF
TGTGCCAGCAGCTCCCGCCAAGGGGGACTAGCGGAGCGCTGGGACTTC
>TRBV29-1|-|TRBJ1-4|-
CSVEEAEKLFF
TGCAGCGTTGAAGAGGCGGAAAAACTGTTTTTT
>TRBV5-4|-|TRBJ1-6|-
CASSLAGVDSPLHF
TGTGCCAGCAGCTTGGCAGGGGTGGATTCACCCCTCCACTTT
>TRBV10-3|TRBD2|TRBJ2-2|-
CAISESGLAVNTGELFF
TGTGCCATCAGTGAGTCGGGACTAGCGGTGAACACCGGGGAGCTGTTTTTT
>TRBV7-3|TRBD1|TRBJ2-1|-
CASSYRGGDYNEQFF
TGTGCCAGCAGCTATCGAGGGGGCGACTACAATGAGCAGTTCTTC
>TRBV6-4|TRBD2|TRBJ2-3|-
CASRERGGSSDTQYF
TGTGCCAGCCGTGAACGAGGCGGGAGCTCAGATACGCAGTATTTT
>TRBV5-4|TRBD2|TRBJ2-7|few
CASSTWTSGTHEQYF
TGTGCCAGCAGCACATGGACTAGCGGGACGCACGAGCAGTACTTC
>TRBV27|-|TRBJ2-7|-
CASSEAGYEQYF
TGTGCCAGCAGTGAGGCAGGTTACGAGCAGTACTTC
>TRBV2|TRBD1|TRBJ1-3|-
CASKGGLTGAGNTIYF
TGTGCCAGCAAGGGGGGATTAACAGGGGCTGGAAACACCATATATTTT
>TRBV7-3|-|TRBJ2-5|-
CASSLERVGQETQYF
TGTGCCAGCAGCTTAGAGAGAGTGGGGCAAGAGACCCAGTACTTC
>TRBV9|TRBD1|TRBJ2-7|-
CASSVGGQGAAYEQYF
TGTGCCAGCAGCGTTGGGGGACAGGGGGCCGCCTACGAGCAGTACTTC
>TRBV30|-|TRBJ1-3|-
CAWSLSSGASGNTIYF
TGTGCCTGGAGCTTATCGTCCGGCGCCTCTGGAAACACCATATATTTT
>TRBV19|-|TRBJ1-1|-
CASSMQGRTEAFF
TGTGCCAGTAGTATGCAGGGACGGACTGAAGCTTTCTTT
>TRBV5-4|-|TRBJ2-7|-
CASSHGNSNYEQYF
TGTGCCAGCAGCCACGGGAACAGCAACTACGAGCAGTACTTC
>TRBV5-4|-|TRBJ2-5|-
CASSQAGLRETQYF
TGTGCCAGCAGCCAGGCGGGACTGCGAGAGACCCAGTACTTC
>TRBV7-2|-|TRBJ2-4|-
CASSGDSLAKNIQYF
TGTGCCAGCAGCGGGGATTCCCTAGCCAAAAACATTCAGTACTTC
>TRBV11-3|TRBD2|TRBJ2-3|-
CASSLGGRAMPQYF
TGTGCCAGCAGCTTAGGGGGGAGGGCCATGCCGCAGTATTTT
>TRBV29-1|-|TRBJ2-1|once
CSVGDYLDYNEQFF
TGCAGCGTCGGTGACTACCTTGACTACAATGAGCAGTTCTTC